The present T cell receptor (beta chain) was sequenced within a study of CD8 T cells in ankylosing spondylitis. This clonotype was counted at least ten times. TCRdb reprocessed the 5' RACE reads with MiXCR, giving one entry per CDR3 protein. The repertoire has 200,000 to 300,000 distinct CDR3 sequences, under 12% of them found once; the top ten carry 2% to 3%. Trimming removed 3 bases at V and 2 bases at J, with 13 bases between. Germline assignment: CDR1 DFQATT and CDR2 SNEGSKA (reference sequence). The CDR3 is 15 amino acids. The sequence was collected from a male donor with ankylosing spondylitis or in good health (not recorded which). The sample comprised blood, either unsorted or a sorted T cell fraction (not recorded which). The chain carries TRBV20-1 and TRBJ1-4; D possibly corresponds to TRBD1 (5 bases). The CDR3 reads CSARRQGSTNEKLFF. Here the CDR3 DNA reads TGCAGTGCTAGGCGGCAGGGTAGCACTAATGAAAAACTGTTTTTT.